Listed below are T cell receptor beta chains from one sample, sequenced in a study of blood T cell repertoires in COVID-19. Sequencing used immunoSEQ multiplex PCR; TCRdb keeps in-frame clones, though not all of them. Among a few hundred thousand clones listed, about nine tenths were seen once. The sample was PBMCs or T cells enriched from blood (not recorded which). The receptors come from a man aged 25 to 40 in a cohort exposed to, infected with or recovered from COVID-19 (not recorded which). Both conserved end residues are part of each CDR3. D genes are given only for firm matches. Clone size appears in some rows only: once, few, many, or a class for an expanded clone.

TRBD1	TRBV11-2	.	TRBJ2-1	TGTGCCAGCAGCTTCATGGGTTTCGGGACAGGCCTATACAATGAGCAGTTCTTC	CASSFMGFGTGLYNEQFF
TRBD1	TRBV29-1	.	TRBJ1-2	TGCAGCGTCGGGACAGGTGACTACTATGGCTACACCTTC	CSVGTGDYYGYTF
.	TRBV19	.	TRBJ2-1	TGTGCCAGTAACGACTTCACGACCGGGGATGAGCAGTTCTTC	CASNDFTTGDEQFF
TRBD1	TRBV6-5	.	TRBJ2-1	TGTGCCAGCAGTTCCGACAGGGGCACGGACAATGAGCAGTTCTTC	CASSSDRGTDNEQFF
TRBD1	TRBV6-5	.	TRBJ1-5	TGTGCCAGCCAAGGACAGGGACGGAATCAGCCCCAGCATTTT	CASQGQGRNQPQHF
.	TRBV9	.	TRBJ1-1	TGTGCCAGCAGCGTTACAGGTTCCCCGACTGAAGCTTTCTTT	CASSVTGSPTEAFF
.	TRBV7-3	.	TRBJ1-1	TGTGCCAGCAGCTTCTTAAACAGGGTAGGAACTGAAGCTTTCTTT	CASSFLNRVGTEAFF
.	TRBV7-9	once	TRBJ1-6	TGTGCCAGCCGCGGACAGATTAATTCACCCCTCCACTTT	CASRGQINSPLHF
.	TRBV5-1	.	TRBJ1-5	TGCGCCAGCGCCCCGGGCGGGGCAGTGAATCAGCCCCAGCATTTT	CASAPGGAVNQPQHF
.	TRBV18	.	TRBJ1-1	TGTGCCAGCTCACCACAACGGGACAACGAAGCTTTCTTT	CASSPQRDNEAFF
.	TRBV21-1	.	TRBJ1-1	TGTGCCAGCAGCAGAGAGCGACCGGACAGGGTGAACACTGAAGCTTTCTTT	CASSRERPDRVNTEAFF
.	TRBV18	.	TRBJ1-5	TGTGCCAGCTCACCACTGGGGGGGGCGAATCAGCCCCAGCATTTT	CASSPLGGANQPQHF
.	TRBV28	once	TRBJ1-2	TGTGCCAGCAGTCTCGGCAGGAACTATGGCTACACCTTC	CASSLGRNYGYTF
TRBD2	TRBV7-9	few	TRBJ2-1	TGTGCCAGCAGCTTAGCCGTTATGAGTGGCGGGAGAGCCGATGAGCAGTTCTTC	CASSLAVMSGGRADEQFF
.	TRBV6-6	.	TRBJ1-2	TGTGCCAGCAGTTACTCGCTGCAGGGGAACTATGGCTACACCTTC	CASSYSLQGNYGYTF
.	TRBV4-3	.	TRBJ2-3	TGCGCCAGCAGCCAAGTGATAGAGGCGGGCACAGATACGCAGTATTTT	CASSQVIEAGTDTQYF
TRBD1	TRBV10-2	.	TRBJ1-1	TGCGCCAGCAGATGGACAGGGGGCCGGTTAGACACTGAAGCTTTCTTT	CASRWTGGRLDTEAFF
TRBD1	TRBV5-1	.	TRBJ2-1	TGCGCCAGCAGGACAGACAGGGGGCACCTCAATGAGCAGTTCTTC	CASRTDRGHLNEQFF
.	TRBV12-3/TRBV12-4	.	TRBJ1-5	TGTGCCAGCCTTGGGGGGTACAATCAGCCCCAGCATTTT	CASLGGYNQPQHF
TRBD1	TRBV6-1	.	TRBJ2-7	TGTGCCAGCAGTGAATTAGGGACAGGGTTACCCAGCGAGCAGTACTTC	CASSELGTGLPSEQYF
TRBD1	TRBV28	once	TRBJ1-2	TGTGCCAGCAGTTTATTGGAGGGGGCTCTCCCGGTCTATGGCTACACCTTC	CASSLLEGALPVYGYTF
TRBD2	TRBV3-1/TRBV3-2	.	TRBJ2-7	TGTGCCAGCAGTTTGTGGGGTAGCGGGAGGAGTCAAGACGAGCAGTACTTC	CASSLWGSGRSQDEQYF
TRBD2	TRBV6-4	.	TRBJ2-1	TGTGCCAGCAGTGGCGGACTAGCGGGTGAGCAGTTCTTC	CASSGGLAGEQFF
.	TRBV11-2	.	TRBJ2-3	TGTGCCAGCAGCCCAGCGGGAGATACGCAGTATTTT	CASSPAGDTQYF
TRBD2	TRBV9	.	TRBJ2-1	TGTGCCAGCAGCGAGGGCCAAGCGGGAGGGCTGGAAAATGAGCAGTTCTTC	CASSEGQAGGLENEQFF
TRBD2	TRBV7-8	.	TRBJ2-7	TGTGCCAGCAGCTTAAGGGCGGGGGGACGGAGCTCCTACGAGCAGTACTTC	CASSLRAGGRSSYEQYF
.	TRBV11-2	.	TRBJ2-1	TGTGCCAGCAGTGAGGGGAGGCTAGCATTCAATGAGCAGTTCTTC	CASSEGRLAFNEQFF
TRBD1	TRBV7-2	.	TRBJ1-6	TGTGCCAGCAGCTCCGGACAGGGGGCAACACCCCTCCACTTT	CASSSGQGATPLHF
TRBD1	TRBV9	.	TRBJ2-6	TGTGCCAGCAGCGTCGACAGGGGTGGGGCCAACGTCCTGACTTTC	CASSVDRGGANVLTF
.	TRBV24-1	.	TRBJ2-5	TGTGCCACCAGTGACCCAGGGGCAACAAGGGAGACCCAGTACTTC	CATSDPGATRETQYF
.	TRBV5-6	.	TRBJ1-6	TGTGCCAGCAGCTTGGACAGAAGATATTCACCCCTCCACTTT	CASSLDRRYSPLHF
TRBD1	TRBV28	.	TRBJ2-7	TGTGCCAGCAGTGGGACAGGGTTGTACGAGCAGTACTTC	CASSGTGLYEQYF
.	TRBV7-9	.	TRBJ2-7	TGTGCCAGCAGCTTTTCGGGCTACGAGCAGTACTTC	CASSFSGYEQYF
.	TRBV9	.	TRBJ2-1	TGTGCCAGCAGCGTTAACCCCAGGTATGAGCAGTTCTTC	CASSVNPRYEQFF
.	TRBV4-3	.	TRBJ2-1	TGCGCCAGCAGCCTCAACTGGGGTCGGGGATACAATGAGCAGTTCTTC	CASSLNWGRGYNEQFF
TRBD1	TRBV18	once	TRBJ1-6	TGTGCCAGCTCACCCATACCCAATACGACCGGGACAGGGAATTCACCCCTCCACTTT	CASSPIPNTTGTGNSPLHF
.	TRBV6-6	.	TRBJ2-7	TGTGCCAGCAGTTACTCGGGCACCTCCTACGAGCAGTACTTC	CASSYSGTSYEQYF
TRBD1	TRBV19	.	TRBJ1-5	TGTGCCAGTAGTATAAGGACAGGGAAGAGCAATCAGCCCCAGCATTTT	CASSIRTGKSNQPQHF
.	TRBV6-5	.	TRBJ2-7	TGTGCCAGCAGAGTCGGACAGAGCTCATCATACGAGCAGTACTTC	CASRVGQSSSYEQYF
.	TRBV28	.	TRBJ2-2	TGTGCCAGCTATCGAGGAGGCTTTGGCTGGGGGGAGCTGTTTTTT	CASYRGGFGWGELFF
TRBD1	TRBV4-2	.	TRBJ2-7	TGTGCCAGCAGCCAGAGGAAAGGGGGCATCACCTACGAGCAGTACTTC	CASSQRKGGITYEQYF
TRBD2	TRBV3-1/TRBV3-2	.	TRBJ2-7	TGTGCCAGCAGCCAAGTGGGAGGGAGCGAGCAGTACTTC	CASSQVGGSEQYF
.	TRBV10-3	.	TRBJ1-5	TGTGCCATCAGTGATGGGGCGCAGCCCCAGCATTTT	CAISDGAQPQHF
.	TRBV9	.	TRBJ2-3	TGTGCCAGCAGCGTAGCTACCTCCACAGATACGCAGTATTTT	CASSVATSTDTQYF
TRBD1	TRBV7-3	.	TRBJ1-1	TGTGCCAGCAGCTTAATCGCACAGGGGGCTGCCGAAGCTTTCTTT	CASSLIAQGAAEAFF
TRBD1	TRBV19	many	TRBJ1-5	TGTGCCAGCCGACTCGACAGGGAAAGCAATCAGCCCCAGCATTTT	CASRLDRESNQPQHF
.	TRBV12-3/TRBV12-4	once	TRBJ2-7	TGTGCCAGCAGCCGTACATACGAGCAGTACTTC	CASSRTYEQYF
.	TRBV27	.	TRBJ2-2	TGTGCCAGCAGTTTCGAGTTCGGGGAGCTGTTTTTT	CASSFEFGELFF
.	TRBV14	.	TRBJ1-1	TGTGCCAGCAGCCAAGATCGGGGCACTGAAGCTTTCTTT	CASSQDRGTEAFF
TRBD2	TRBV3-1/TRBV3-2	.	TRBJ2-5	TGTGCCAGCAGCCTGGCGGGAGAACAAGAGACCCAGTACTTC	CASSLAGEQETQYF
TRBD1	TRBV6-5	.	TRBJ1-1	TGTGCCAGCAGAGACAGGGCTCGGACTGAAGCTTTCTTT	CASRDRARTEAFF
TRBD1	TRBV6-4	.	TRBJ1-2	TGTGCCAGCAGTACGACAGGGTCCTATGGCTACACCTTC	CASSTTGSYGYTF
TRBD1	TRBV11-2	.	TRBJ1-1	TGTGCCAGCAGCTTAGCAACAGGGGCTGAAGCTTTCTTT	CASSLATGAEAFF
.	TRBV18	.	TRBJ2-7	TGTGCCAGCTCACCGCGGGGAGGTGAGCAGTACTTC	CASSPRGGEQYF
.	TRBV18	.	TRBJ2-5	TGTGCCAGCTCATCTGGCCAGCGGGAGACCCAGTACTTC	CASSSGQRETQYF
.	TRBV4-3	.	TRBJ1-6	TGCGCCAGCAGCCAAGTAGACAGACCCAATTCACCCCTCCACTTT	CASSQVDRPNSPLHF
TRBD1	TRBV10-3	.	TRBJ1-5	TGTGCCATCAGTGGACAGGGAGGAAGCAATCAGCCCCAGCATTTT	CAISGQGGSNQPQHF
.	TRBV5-6	.	TRBJ2-1	TGTGCCAGCAGCTTGGGAGCGGGTGAGCAGTTCTTC	CASSLGAGEQFF